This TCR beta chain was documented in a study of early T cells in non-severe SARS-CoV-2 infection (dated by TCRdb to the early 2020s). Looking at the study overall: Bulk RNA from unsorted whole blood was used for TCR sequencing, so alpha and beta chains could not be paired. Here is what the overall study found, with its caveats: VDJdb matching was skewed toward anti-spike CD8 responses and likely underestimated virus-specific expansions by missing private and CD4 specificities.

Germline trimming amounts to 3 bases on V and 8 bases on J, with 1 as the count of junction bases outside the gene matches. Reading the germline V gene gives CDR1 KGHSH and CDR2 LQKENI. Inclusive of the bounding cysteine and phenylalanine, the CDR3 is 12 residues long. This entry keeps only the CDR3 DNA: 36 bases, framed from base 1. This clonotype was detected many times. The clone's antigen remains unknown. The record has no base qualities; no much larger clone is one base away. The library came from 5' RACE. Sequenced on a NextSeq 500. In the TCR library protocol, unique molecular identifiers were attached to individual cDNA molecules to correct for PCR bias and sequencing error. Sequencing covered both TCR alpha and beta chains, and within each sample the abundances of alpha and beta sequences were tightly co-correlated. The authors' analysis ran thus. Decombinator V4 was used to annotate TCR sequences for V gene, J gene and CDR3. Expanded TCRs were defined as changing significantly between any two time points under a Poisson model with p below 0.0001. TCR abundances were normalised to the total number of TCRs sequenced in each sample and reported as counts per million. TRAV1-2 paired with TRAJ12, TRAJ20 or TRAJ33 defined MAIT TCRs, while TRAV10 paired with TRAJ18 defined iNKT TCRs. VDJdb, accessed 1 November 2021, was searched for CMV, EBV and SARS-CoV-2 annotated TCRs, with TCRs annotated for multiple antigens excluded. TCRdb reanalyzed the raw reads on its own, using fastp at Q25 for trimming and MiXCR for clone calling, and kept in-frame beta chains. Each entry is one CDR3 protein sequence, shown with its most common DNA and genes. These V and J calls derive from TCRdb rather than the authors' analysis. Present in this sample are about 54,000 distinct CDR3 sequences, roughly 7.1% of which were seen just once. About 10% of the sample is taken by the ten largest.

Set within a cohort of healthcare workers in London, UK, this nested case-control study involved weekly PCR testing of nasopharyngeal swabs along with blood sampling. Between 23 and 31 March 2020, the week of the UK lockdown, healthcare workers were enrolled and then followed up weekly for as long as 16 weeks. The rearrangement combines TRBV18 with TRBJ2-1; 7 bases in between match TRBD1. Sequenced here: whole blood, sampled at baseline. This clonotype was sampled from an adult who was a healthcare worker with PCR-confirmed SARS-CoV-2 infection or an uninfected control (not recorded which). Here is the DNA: TGTGCCAGCTCACCCACAGGGGATGAGCAGTTCTTC. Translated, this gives CASSPTGDEQFF.